These 25 T cell receptor beta chains originate from one sample sequenced in a study of Ad26.COV2.S vaccination and SARS-CoV-2 variants. Clones were read by immunoSEQ multiplex PCR, and TCRdb kept only the in-frame ones, dropping some. The sample records hundreds of thousands of clones, around 82% being singletons. Treatment meaning: about 20 received Ad26.COV2.S at low or high dose, single or two shots; 5 received placebo; per-sample allocation not given. On day 63 after the first injection, vaccine and placebo recipients gave samples. The sequenced sample was peripheral blood, obtained in a trial of Ad26.COV2.S vaccine versus placebo. The source of these receptors is a person between 18 and 60 years old who received the Ad26.COV2.S COVID-19 vaccine or a placebo.

The J gene is TRBJ1-4, the V gene TRBV6-5; D is unclear. The CDR3 sequence is 15 residues long. Germline-derived CDR1 and CDR2 are MNHEY and SVGAGI. With 0 bases removed from V and 7 bases from J, the gap between germline ends came to 12 bases. The CDR3 DNA sequence: TGTGCCAGCAGTTACTCTCGGGGAAAGGGTGAAAAACTGTTTTTT. The encoded protein is CASSYSRGKGEKLFF.

This chain joins TRBV3-1 (or the pseudogene TRBV3-2) and TRBJ1-2, with D perhaps TRBD1 (5 bases). V lost 10 bases and J 6 bases, leaving 12 bases between the germline ends. The CDR3 length is 11 residues. Per germline, CDR1 LGHDT and CDR2 YNNKEL (reference sequence). CDR3 bases: TGTGCCATTGGGGGGGTGAATGGCTACACCTTC. Its translation is CAIGGVNGYTF.

In its sample, this clone was seen a few times. The chain joins TRBV6-4 to TRBJ2-3; D call uncertain. V lost 5 bases and J 3 bases, leaving 9 bases between the germline ends. Germline V gene sequence: CDR1 MRHNA, CDR2 SNTAGT. The CDR3 is made up of 13 amino acids. The CDR3 loop is CASSSDETDTQYF. DNA of the CDR3: TGTGCCAGCAGTTCGGACGAAACAGATACGCAGTATTTT.

V gene TRBV28 combines with J gene TRBJ2-7, with D possibly matching TRBD1 (6 bases). The germline CDR1 and CDR2 sequences are MDHEN and SYDVKM. This CDR3 region has 13 residues. With 3 bases removed from V and 2 bases from J, the gap between germline ends came to 8 bases. The CDR3 spells CASSLGAPYEQYF. CDR3 DNA sequence: TGTGCCAGCAGTTTGGGGGCCCCCTACGAGCAGTACTTC. Full variable domain (outside the CDR3, taken from reference TRBV28 and TRBJ2-7): DVKVTQSSRYLVKRTGEKVFLECVQDMDHENMFWYRQDPGLGLRLIYFSYDVKMKEKGDIPEGYSVSREKKERFSLILESASTNQTSMYLCASSLGAPYEQYFGPGTRLTVT.

This clone was found once. The chain's CDR3 is CASSVTGNGGYTF. DNA for the CDR3: TGTGCCAGCAGCGTAACAGGGAATGGTGGCTACACCTTC. The V gene is TRBV6-2 or TRBV6-3, the J gene TRBJ1-2; D is possibly TRBD1 (6 bases). From germline, CDR1 is MNHEY and CDR2 SVGEGT. The CDR3 consists of 13 residues. The ends were cut back, 6 bases at V and 7 bases at J, with 15 bases in the middle.

This chain uses TRBV4-1 with TRBJ1-2; no firm D call. The V gene lost 4 bases and the J gene lost 4 bases, with 19 bases spanning the gap. Per the germline V gene, CDR1 is MGHRA and CDR2 is YSYEKL. This CDR3 has 16 amino acids. CDR3 region: CASSRSGIGGRYGYTF. CDR3 DNA sequence: TGCGCCAGCAGCCGCTCGGGAATAGGTGGCCGCTATGGCTACACCTTC.

J is TRBJ1-5 and V is TRBV11-1; 9 bases agree with TRBD1. Unmatched junction bases numbered 13, after V lost 4 bases and J lost 9 bases. The CDR3 length is 16 residues. From germline, CDR1 is SGHAT and CDR2 FQDESV (reference sequence). This chain's CDR3 is CASSSRDRETNSPQHF. The CDR3 DNA is TGTGCCAGCAGCTCGAGGGACAGGGAAACAAATTCGCCCCAGCATTTT.

V and J are TRBV4-3 and TRBJ1-4, with D perhaps matching TRBD1 (5 bases). This CDR3 region has 18 residues. Germline CDR1 and CDR2: LGHNA and YSLEER. V lost 0 bases and J 5 bases, leaving 19 bases between the germline ends. Here the CDR3 DNA reads TGCGCCAGCAGCCAAGATCTTGGGGGAAGGCGGGGAAATGAAAAACTGTTTTTT. Residues: CASSQDLGGRRGNEKLFF.

The rearrangement uses TRBV13 and TRBJ2-7; D unresolved. Trimming pared 4 bases from V and 10 bases from J, leaving 14 bases between. The germline gives CDR1 PRHDT, CDR2 FYEKMQ (reference sequence). CDR3 length: 12 amino acids. Here the CDR3 reads CASSSEGGFQYF. Written as DNA, the CDR3 is TGTGCCAGCAGCTCGGAAGGTGGTTTCCAGTACTTC.

The rearrangement links TRBV9 to TRBJ2-7, with 9 bases lining up with TRBD1. Germline CDR1 SGDLS, CDR2 YYNGEE. There are 14 residues in the CDR3. V shed 3 bases, J shed 3 bases, and the junction held 4 bases outside the gene matches. The CDR3 sequence is CASSDGTGHYEQYF. The CDR3 DNA reads as TGTGCCAGCAGCGATGGGACAGGGCACTACGAGCAGTACTTC.

V and J are TRBV9 and TRBJ2-2; tentatively, D is TRBD2 (6 bases). Looked up from germline, CDR1 is SGDLS and CDR2 is YYNGEE. V lost 3 bases and J 7 bases, leaving 13 bases between the germline ends. The CDR3 has 14 amino acids. CDR3 bases: TGTGCCAGCAGCGCCACTAGCCTGCTCGGGGAGCTGTTTTTT. This translates into CASSATSLLGELFF.

This chain joins TRBV6-5 and TRBJ2-2; the match to TRBD1 covers 8 bases. Germline V gene data show CDR1 as MNHEY and CDR2 as SVGAGI. The CDR3 loop spans 15 amino acids. V gave up 6 bases and J gave up 7 bases; unmatched junction bases: 10. The CDR3 DNA reads as TGTGCCAGCAGCCAGGGACAGGACATTCTCGGGGAGCTGTTTTTT. This encodes CASSQGQDILGELFF.

The chain has TRBV11-2 and TRBJ1-1; D might be TRBD1 (5 bases). Germline CDR1 is SGHAT and CDR2 is FQNNGV. The CDR3 covers 14 residues. The V end lost 5 bases, the J end lost 3 bases, and 13 bases lay between the germline ends. The CDR3 sequence: CASSPGGDYTEAFF. CDR3 DNA sequence: TGTGCCAGCAGCCCGGGGGGGGATTACACTGAAGCTTTCTTT. Using reference TRBV11-2 and TRBJ1-1 for the parts outside the CDR3, the full variable domain is EAGVAQSPRYKIIEKRQSVAFWCNPISGHATLYWYQQILGQGPKLLIQFQNNGVVDDSQLPKDRFSAERLKGVDSTLKIQPAKLEDSAVYLCASSPGGDYTEAFFGQGTRLTVV.

The CDR3 coding sequence is TGTGCCAGCAGCTTAAGCCCGGGAGTCTCTACAGATACGCAGTATTTT. Its protein product is CASSLSPGVSTDTQYF. The rearrangement joins TRBV7-3 to TRBJ2-3; a weak D match, TRBD2 (6 bases). Trimming left V 1 base short and J 3 bases short, with 14 bases between. Per the germline V gene, CDR1 is SGHTA and CDR2 is FQGTGA. This CDR3 region has 16 residues. The full variable domain, with the rest looked up from reference TRBV7-3 and TRBJ2-3, is GAGVSQTPSNKVTEKGKYVELRCDPISGHTALYWYRQSLGQGPEFLIYFQGTGAADDSGLPNDRFFAVRPEGSVSTLKIQRTERGDSAVYLCASSLSPGVSTDTQYFGPGTRLTVL.

The chain joins TRBV10-3 to TRBJ1-5; D is unresolved. V was clipped by 2 bases and J by 1 base, with 6 bases between them. This CDR3 spans 14 amino acids. Germline lookup yields CDR1 ENHRY and CDR2 SYGVKD. CDR3 nucleotide sequence: TGTGCCATCAGTGAGAGGTTAAGCAATCAGCCCCAGCATTTT. It is translated as CAISERLSNQPQHF.

In this sample, this clone turned up once. CDR3 DNA: TGCGCCAGCACCCTTGGGGGGCAGGGTAATGAGCAGTTCTTC. Its protein product is CASTLGGQGNEQFF. J is TRBJ2-1 and V is TRBV5-1, with D tentatively TRBD1 or TRBD2 (6 bases each). Germline V gene sequence: CDR1 SGHRS, CDR2 YFSETQ. The CDR3 has 14 amino acids. Trimming cost V 6 bases and J 7 bases, with 17 bases left between them. The whole variable domain, remainder taken from reference TRBV5-1 and TRBJ2-1, is KAGVTQTPRYLIKTRGQQVTLSCSPISGHRSVSWYQQTPGQGLQFLFEYFSETQRNKGNFPGRFSGRQFSNSRSEMNVSTLELGDSALYLCASTLGGQGNEQFFGPGTRLTVL.

This clone was picked up a small number of times. The chain employs TRBV19 and TRBJ1-1; 7 bases agree with TRBD1. Germline V gene data show CDR1 as LNHDA and CDR2 as SQIVND (reference sequence). This CDR3 region has 11 residues. The junction had 4 bases not matched to a gene; V was cut back by 4 bases and J by 11 bases. CDR3 loop: CASSTTGWAFF. The CDR3 DNA follows: TGTGCCAGTAGTACGACAGGGTGGGCTTTCTTT.

V gene TRBV11-2 combines with J gene TRBJ2-7, with D perhaps matching TRBD1 (5 bases). CDR3 length: 14 residues. CDR1 is SGHAT and CDR2 is FQNNGV in the germline V gene. Trimming removed 5 bases from V and 2 bases from J, with 13 bases in between. In nucleotides, the CDR3 is TGTGCCAGCAGCGCGACAGAGATCCCCTACGAGCAGTACTTC. Amino acid sequence: CASSATEIPYEQYF.

The chain joins TRBV7-6 to TRBJ2-5; 12 bases map to TRBD2. The CDR3 is made up of 16 amino acids. Germline CDR1 SGHVS, CDR2 FNYEAQ. The V segment lost 5 bases and the J segment 5 bases; nucleotides outside the gene matches: 9. The CDR3 nucleotides read TGTGCCAGCAGCCTAAGACTAGCGGGGGTCGTGGAGACCCAGTACTTC. Residues: CASSLRLAGVVETQYF.

The chain combines TRBV28 with TRBJ2-1; D ambiguous. V shed 7 bases and J shed 0 bases, with 13 bases lying between them. The CDR3 spans 15 residues. The germline V gene encodes CDR1 MDHEN and CDR2 SYDVKM. This chain's CDR3 is CASTSGKSSYNEQFF. In DNA, the CDR3 is TGTGCCAGCACTTCAGGTAAAAGCTCCTACAATGAGCAGTTCTTC. Full variable domain (remainder filled in from reference TRBV28 and TRBJ2-1): DVKVTQSSRYLVKRTGEKVFLECVQDMDHENMFWYRQDPGLGLRLIYFSYDVKMKEKGDIPEGYSVSREKKERFSLILESASTNQTSMYLCASTSGKSSYNEQFFGPGTRLTVL.

The table lists this clone with a count of one. V usage is TRBV15 and J usage is TRBJ2-7; D possibly uses TRBD1 or TRBD2 (5 bases each). Germline lookup yields CDR1 LNHNV and CDR2 YYDKDF (reference sequence). V was trimmed by 2 bases and J by 0 bases, leaving 14 bases between them. CDR3 length equals 16 residues. CDR3 protein: CATSRTQRGLSYEQYF. As DNA, the CDR3 is TGTGCCACCAGCAGAACTCAACGGGGCCTCTCCTACGAGCAGTACTTC.

This chain uses TRBV4-2 with TRBJ2-7; D could derive from TRBD1 or TRBD2 (6 bases each). Between the trimmed V and J ends, which lost 0 bases and 2 bases, there was a span of 8 bases. The CDR3 is 14 amino acids. In germline, CDR1 is LGHNA, CDR2 YNFKEQ. CDR3 in amino acids: CASSQERGAYEQYF. The CDR3 DNA sequence: TGTGCCAGCAGCCAAGAAAGGGGGGCCTACGAGCAGTACTTC.

This clone was seen more than once but under ten times. This chain uses TRBV3-1 (or the pseudogene TRBV3-2) with TRBJ1-6, with 10 bases that match TRBD1. The CDR3 has 15 residues. Germline trimming cut 4 bases from V and 9 bases from J; bases unmatched to any gene: 6. The germline V gene has CDR1 LGHDT and CDR2 YNNKEL (reference sequence). Here the CDR3 DNA reads TGTGCCAGCAGCCTCCCGGGACAGGGGAGTTCACCCCTCCACTTT. It encodes CASSLPGQGSSPLHF.

As concerns this clone: The same CDR3 is also encoded by other DNA sequences in this sample. This chain connects TRBV3-1 (or the pseudogene TRBV3-2) to TRBJ2-1; D uncertain. Germline V lookup: CDR1 LGHDT, CDR2 YNNKEL (reference sequence). CDR3 length: 12 amino acids. The germline V and J ends were trimmed by 4 bases and 6 bases, with 7 bases remaining between them. CDR3 sequence (DNA): TGTGCCAGCAGCCCCCTGGGCAATGAGCAGTTCTTC. Protein: CASSPLGNEQFF.

The chain employs TRBV4-2 and TRBJ1-2, with 8 nucleotides matching TRBD1. The CDR3 consists of 14 residues. The V gene's germline CDR1 is LGHNA and CDR2 YNFKEQ. With 4 bases clipped from V and 4 bases from J, the junction kept 5 bases outside the gene matches. The CDR3 reads CASSPSTGAYGYTF. CDR3 coding DNA: TGTGCCAGCAGCCCGTCGACAGGGGCCTATGGCTACACCTTC.